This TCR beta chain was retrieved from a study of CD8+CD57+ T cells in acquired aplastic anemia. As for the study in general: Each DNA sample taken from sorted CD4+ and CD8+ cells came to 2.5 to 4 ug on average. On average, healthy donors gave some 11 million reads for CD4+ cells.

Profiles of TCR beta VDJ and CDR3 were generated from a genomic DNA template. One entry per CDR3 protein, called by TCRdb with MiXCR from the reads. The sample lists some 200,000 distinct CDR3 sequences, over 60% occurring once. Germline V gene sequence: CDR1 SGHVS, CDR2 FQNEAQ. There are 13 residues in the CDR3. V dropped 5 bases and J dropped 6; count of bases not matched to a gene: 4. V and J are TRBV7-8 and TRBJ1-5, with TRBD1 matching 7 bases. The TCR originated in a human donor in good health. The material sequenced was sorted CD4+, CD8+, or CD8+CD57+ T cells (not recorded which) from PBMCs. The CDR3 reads CASSRQGGQPQHF. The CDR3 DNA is TGTGCCAGCAGCAGGCAGGGGGGTCAGCCCCAGCATTTT.